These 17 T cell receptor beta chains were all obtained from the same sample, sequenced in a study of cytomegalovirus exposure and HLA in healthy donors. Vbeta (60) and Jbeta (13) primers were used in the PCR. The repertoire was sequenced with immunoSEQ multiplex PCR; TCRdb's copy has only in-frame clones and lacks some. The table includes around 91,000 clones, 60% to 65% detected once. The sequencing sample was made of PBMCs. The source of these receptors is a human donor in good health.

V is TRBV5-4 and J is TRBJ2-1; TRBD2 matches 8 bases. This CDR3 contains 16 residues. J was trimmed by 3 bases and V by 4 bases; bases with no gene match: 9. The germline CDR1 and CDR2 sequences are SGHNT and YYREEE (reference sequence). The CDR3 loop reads CASSRGRGAVYNEQFF. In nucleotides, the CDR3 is TGTGCCAGCAGCCGGGGGCGGGGGGCCGTCTACAATGAGCAGTTCTTC.

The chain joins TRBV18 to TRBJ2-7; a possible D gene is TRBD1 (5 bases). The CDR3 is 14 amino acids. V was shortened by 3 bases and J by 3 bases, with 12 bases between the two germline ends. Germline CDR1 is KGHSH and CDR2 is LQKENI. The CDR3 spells CASSPVKQGYEQYF. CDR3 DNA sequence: TGTGCCAGCTCACCGGTTAAGCAGGGCTACGAGCAGTACTTC.

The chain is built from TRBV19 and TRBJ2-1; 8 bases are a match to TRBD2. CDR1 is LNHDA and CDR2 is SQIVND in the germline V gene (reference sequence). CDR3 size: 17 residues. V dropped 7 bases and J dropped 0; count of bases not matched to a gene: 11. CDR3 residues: CASTPLGGGTSYNEQFF. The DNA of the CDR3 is TGTGCCAGTACCCCCCTGGGCGGGGGGACCTCCTACAATGAGCAGTTCTTC.

DNA for the CDR3: TGTGCCAGCTCACGGGGACAGAGTTACACCGGGGAGCTGTTTTTT. Translating it yields CASSRGQSYTGELFF. J is TRBJ2-2 and V is TRBV18; 7 nucleotides agree with TRBD1. From germline, CDR1 is KGHSH and CDR2 LQKENI. With V trimmed by 4 bases and J by 3 bases, 5 bases remained unmatched. This CDR3 spans 15 amino acids.

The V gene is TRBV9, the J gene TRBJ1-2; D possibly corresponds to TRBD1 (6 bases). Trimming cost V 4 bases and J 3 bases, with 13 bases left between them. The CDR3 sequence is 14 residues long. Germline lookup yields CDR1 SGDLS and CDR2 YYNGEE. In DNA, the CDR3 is TGTGCCAGCAGCTCAGCAGGGGCCTACTATGGCTACACCTTC. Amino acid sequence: CASSSAGAYYGYTF.

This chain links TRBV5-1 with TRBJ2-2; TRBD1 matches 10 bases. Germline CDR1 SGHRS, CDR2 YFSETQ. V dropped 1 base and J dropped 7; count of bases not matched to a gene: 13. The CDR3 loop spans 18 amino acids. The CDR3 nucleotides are TGCGCCAGCAGCTTGAGTATCGCGACAGGGGGCCTAAGCGGGGAGCTGTTTTTT. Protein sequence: CASSLSIATGGLSGELFF.

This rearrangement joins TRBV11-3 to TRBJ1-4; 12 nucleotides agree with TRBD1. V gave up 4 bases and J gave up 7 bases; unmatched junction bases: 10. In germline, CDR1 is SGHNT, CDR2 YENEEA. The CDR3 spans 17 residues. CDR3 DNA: TGTGCCAGCAGCTGGGGTAACCGGGACAGGGGGCGTGAAAAACTGTTTTTT. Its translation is CASSWGNRDRGREKLFF. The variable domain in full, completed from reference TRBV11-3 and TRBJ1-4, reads EAGVVQSPRYKIIEKKQPVAFWCNPISGHNTLYWYLQNLGQGPELLIRYENEEAVDDSQLPKDRFSAERLKGVDSTLKIQPAELGDSAVYLCASSWGNRDRGREKLFFGSGTQLSVL.

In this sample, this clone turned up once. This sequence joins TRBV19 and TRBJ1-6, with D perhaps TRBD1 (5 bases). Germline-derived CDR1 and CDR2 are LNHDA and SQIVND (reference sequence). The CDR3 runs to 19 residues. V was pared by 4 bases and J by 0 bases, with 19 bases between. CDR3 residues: CASSTKAGRGSSYNSPLHF. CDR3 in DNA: TGTGCCAGTAGTACGAAAGCAGGGAGGGGAAGCTCCTATAATTCACCCCTCCACTTT.

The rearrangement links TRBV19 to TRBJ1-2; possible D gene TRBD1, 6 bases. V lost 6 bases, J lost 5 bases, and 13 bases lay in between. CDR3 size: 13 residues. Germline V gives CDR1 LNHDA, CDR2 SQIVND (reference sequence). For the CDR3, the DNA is TGTGCCAGTAGCCCCAGGGGCAGGTATGGCTACACCTTC. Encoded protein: CASSPRGRYGYTF.

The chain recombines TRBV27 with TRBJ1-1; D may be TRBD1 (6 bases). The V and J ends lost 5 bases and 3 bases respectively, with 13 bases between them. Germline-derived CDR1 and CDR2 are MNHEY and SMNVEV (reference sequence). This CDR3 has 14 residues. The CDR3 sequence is CASSNAQGYTEAFF. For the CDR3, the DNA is TGTGCCAGCAGTAACGCACAGGGTTACACTGAAGCTTTCTTT.

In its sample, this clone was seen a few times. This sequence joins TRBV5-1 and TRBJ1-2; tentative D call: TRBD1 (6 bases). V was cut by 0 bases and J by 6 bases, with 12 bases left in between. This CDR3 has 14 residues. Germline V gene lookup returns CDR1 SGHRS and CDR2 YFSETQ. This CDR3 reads CASSLEPGVHGYTF. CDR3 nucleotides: TGCGCCAGCAGCTTGGAACCAGGGGTGCATGGCTACACCTTC. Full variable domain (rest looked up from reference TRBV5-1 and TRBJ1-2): KAGVTQTPRYLIKTRGQQVTLSCSPISGHRSVSWYQQTPGQGLQFLFEYFSETQRNKGNFPGRFSGRQFSNSRSEMNVSTLELGDSALYLCASSLEPGVHGYTFGSGTRLTVV.

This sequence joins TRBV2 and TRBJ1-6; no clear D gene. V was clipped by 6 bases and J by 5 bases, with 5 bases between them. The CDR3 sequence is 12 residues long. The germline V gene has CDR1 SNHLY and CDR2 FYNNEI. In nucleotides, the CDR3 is TGTGCCAGCAGCCAGAATAATTCACCCCTCCACTTT. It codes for CASSQNNSPLHF.

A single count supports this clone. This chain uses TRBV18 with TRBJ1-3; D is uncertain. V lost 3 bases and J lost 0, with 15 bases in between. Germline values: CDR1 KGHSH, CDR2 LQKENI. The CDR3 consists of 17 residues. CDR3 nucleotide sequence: TGTGCCAGCTCACCCCCTGAAGGAGTTCCCTCTGGAAACACCATATATTTT. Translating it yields CASSPPEGVPSGNTIYF.

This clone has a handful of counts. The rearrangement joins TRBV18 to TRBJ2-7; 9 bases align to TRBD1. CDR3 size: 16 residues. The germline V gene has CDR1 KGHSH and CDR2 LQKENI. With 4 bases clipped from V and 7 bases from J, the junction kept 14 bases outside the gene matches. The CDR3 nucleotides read TGTGCCAGCTCACAGGTGCCCCCAACAGGGGGCCAAGAGCAGTACTTC. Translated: CASSQVPPTGGQEQYF.

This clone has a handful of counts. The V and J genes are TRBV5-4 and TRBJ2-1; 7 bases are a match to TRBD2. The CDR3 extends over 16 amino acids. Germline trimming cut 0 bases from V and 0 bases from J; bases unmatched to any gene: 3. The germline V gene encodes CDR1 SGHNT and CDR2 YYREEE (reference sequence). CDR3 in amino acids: CASSLVGGSSYNEQFF. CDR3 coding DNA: TGTGCCAGCAGCTTGGTCGGGGGGAGCTCCTACAATGAGCAGTTCTTC. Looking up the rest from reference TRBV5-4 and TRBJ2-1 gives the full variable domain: ETGVTQSPTHLIKTRGQQVTLRCSSQSGHNTVSWYQQALGQGPQFIFQYYREEENGRGNFPPRFSGLQFPNYSSELNVNALELDDSALYLCASSLVGGSSYNEQFFGPGTRLTVL.

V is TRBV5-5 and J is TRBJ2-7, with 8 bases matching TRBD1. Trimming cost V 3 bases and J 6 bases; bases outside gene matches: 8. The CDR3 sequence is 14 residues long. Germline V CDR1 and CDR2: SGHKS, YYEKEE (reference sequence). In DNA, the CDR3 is TGTGCCAGCAGCTACCAGGGGGCTATCGGCGAGCAGTACTTC. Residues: CASSYQGAIGEQYF. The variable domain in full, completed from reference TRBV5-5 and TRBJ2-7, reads DAGVTQSPTHLIKTRGQQVTLRCSPISGHKSVSWYQQVLGQGPQFIFQYYEKEERGRGNFPDRFSARQFPNYSSELNVNALLLGDSALYLCASSYQGAIGEQYFGPGTRLTVT.

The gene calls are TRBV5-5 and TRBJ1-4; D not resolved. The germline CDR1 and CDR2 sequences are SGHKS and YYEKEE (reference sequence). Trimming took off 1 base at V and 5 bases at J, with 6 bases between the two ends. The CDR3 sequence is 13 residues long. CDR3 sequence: CASSLLQNEKLFF. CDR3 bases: TGTGCCAGCAGCTTGTTACAGAATGAAAAACTGTTTTTT.